The rows below give T cell receptor beta chains drawn from one sample of a study of T cell changes during pregnancy in multiple sclerosis. Repertoires were generated with immunoSEQ multiplex PCR, while TCRdb's copy carries only in-frame clones and drops some. The sample lists more than 55,000 clones, 90% seen once, with 2.2% in the top ten. The sequenced sample was peripheral blood, obtained in the first trimester of pregnancy. Receptors originate from a female donor in good health, enrolled as a control in a pregnancy study. The CDR3 runs from the conserved cysteine through the conserved F or W. Fields, in order: clone size, J gene, V gene, D gene, CDR3 protein, CDR3 DNA. D genes are given only for firm matches. A row's size may be missing; if present it is once, few, many or a size class.

>NA|TRBJ2-7|TRBV6-5|TRBD1
CASSYRGQGAYEQYF
TGTGCCAGCAGTTACCGGGGACAGGGGGCTTACGAGCAGTACTTC
>NA|TRBJ2-7|TRBV10-1|NA
CASSEFFYGSSYEQYF
TGCGCCAGCAGTGAGTTCTTTTACGGTAGCTCCTACGAGCAGTACTTC
>NA|TRBJ1-4|TRBV18|TRBD1
CASSATGGGEKLFF
TGTGCCAGCTCCGCGACAGGGGGAGGTGAAAAACTGTTTTTT
>NA|TRBJ2-5|TRBV12-5|NA
CASGLDLRQQETQYF
TGTGCTAGTGGTTTGGACCTCAGGCAGCAAGAGACCCAGTACTTC
>NA|TRBJ1-2|TRBV28|NA
CASGRTRGGYTF
TGTGCCAGCGGGAGAACCCGAGGGGGCTACACCTTC
>once|TRBJ1-3|TRBV30|NA
CAWSSGSLFGNTIYF
TGTGCCTGGAGTTCCGGGTCTTTATTTGGAAACACCATATATTTT
>NA|TRBJ1-5|TRBV27|TRBD1
CASSRYGTGTNQPQHF
TGTGCCAGCAGCCGCTACGGGACAGGGACGAATCAGCCCCAGCATTTT
>NA|TRBJ2-7|TRBV5-8|TRBD1
CASSTGQLSYEQYF
TGTGCCAGCAGCACGGGACAGCTTTCCTACGAGCAGTACTTC
>NA|TRBJ2-2|TRBV5-1|NA
CASSWGAGELFF
TGCGCCAGCAGCTGGGGGGCCGGGGAGCTGTTTTTT
>NA|TRBJ1-5|TRBV25-1|NA
CASYGTNPECQPQHF
TGTGCCAGCTATGGGACAAATCCTGAATGCCAGCCCCAGCATTTT
>NA|TRBJ2-1|TRBV7-2|TRBD2
CASSLTSGKNNEQFF
TGTGCCAGCAGCCTGACTAGCGGGAAAAACAATGAGCAGTTCTTC
>NA|TRBJ2-2|TRBV6-4|TRBD1
CASSESRGPSGELFF
TGTGCCAGCAGTGAATCCAGGGGGCCCAGCGGGGAGCTGTTTTTT
>NA|TRBJ1-1|TRBV6-5|NA
CASSYRGLQAFF
TGTGCCAGCAGTTACCGGGGACTTCAAGCTTTCTTT
>NA|TRBJ2-1|TRBV7-9|NA
CASSLSETTYNEQFF
TGTGCCAGCAGCTTATCGGAGACTACCTACAATGAGCAGTTCTTC
>NA|TRBJ2-5|TRBV10-1|NA
CASSESRGSKETQYF
TGCGCCAGCAGTGAGTCGAGGGGGTCAAAAGAGACCCAGTACTTC
>NA|TRBJ2-4|TRBV4-2|TRBD2
CASSQETSGGALNIQYF
TGTGCCAGCAGCCAAGAAACTAGCGGGGGGGCCCTAAACATTCAGTACTTC
>NA|TRBJ1-5|TRBV28|TRBD1
CASNRGHSNQPQHF
TGTGCCAGCAACAGGGGCCATAGCAATCAGCCCCAGCATTTT
>NA|TRBJ2-7|TRBV6-5|TRBD1
CASKQGALNEQYF
TGTGCCAGCAAGCAGGGGGCTCTGAACGAGCAGTACTTC
>NA|TRBJ1-1|TRBV5-1|TRBD1
CASSFGLGTGAWAFF
TGCGCCAGCAGCTTCGGGTTGGGGACAGGGGCTTGGGCTTTCTTT
>NA|TRBJ2-1|TRBV6-1|NA
CASNLNMYNEQFF
TGTGCCAGCAATCTTAACATGTACAATGAGCAGTTCTTC
>NA|TRBJ2-3|TRBV7-2|TRBD2
CASSLGPAGGPNTQYF
TGTGCCAGCAGCTTAGGCCCCGCGGGGGGGCCAAATACGCAGTATTTT
>NA|TRBJ2-7|TRBV27|TRBD2
CASQVGSGSNYEQYF
TGTGCCTCACAAGTCGGAAGCGGGAGCAACTACGAGCAGTACTTC
>NA|TRBJ2-1|TRBV15|NA
CATSRAVNEQFF
TGTGCCACCAGCAGAGCGGTGAATGAGCAGTTCTTC
>once|TRBJ1-1|TRBV29-1|NA
CSVTGRWNTEAFF
TGCAGCGTTACAGGGCGTTGGAACACTGAAGCTTTCTTT
>NA|TRBJ2-1|TRBV5-1|TRBD2
CASSLELAGARFF
TGCGCCAGCAGCTTGGAACTAGCGGGAGCCCGGTTCTTC
>NA|TRBJ2-1|TRBV6-4|NA
CASSDSSGSYNEQFF
TGTGCCAGCAGTGACTCGAGCGGCTCCTACAATGAGCAGTTCTTC
>once|TRBJ1-6|TRBV6-6|TRBD1
CASGTGFSPLHF
TGTGCCAGCGGGACAGGTTTTTCACCCCTCCACTTT
>NA|TRBJ2-3|TRBV7-3|TRBD2
CASSTTGGATDTQYF
TGTGCCAGCAGCACTACCGGGGGGGCCACAGATACGCAGTATTTT
>NA|TRBJ2-5|TRBV6-6|NA
CASKGFGGLGETQYF
TGTGCCAGCAAAGGTTTCGGGGGGCTTGGAGAGACCCAGTACTTC
>NA|TRBJ2-7|TRBV10-3|NA
CAISDSSYEQYF
TGTGCCATCAGTGACAGTTCCTACGAGCAGTACTTC
>once|TRBJ2-3|TRBV18|NA
CASSPNGPLRDTQYF
TGTGCCAGCTCACCCAACGGCCCCCTCAGGGATACGCAGTATTTT
>NA|TRBJ1-1|TRBV7-9|NA
CASSLGGGALNTEAFF
TGTGCCAGCAGCTTAGGAGGGGGGGCCCTGAACACTGAAGCTTTCTTT
>NA|TRBJ2-5|TRBV4-2|TRBD2
CASSQERGGQETQYF
TGTGCCAGCAGCCAAGAGCGGGGGGGCCAAGAGACCCAGTACTTC
>NA|TRBJ1-2|TRBV28|TRBD1
CASSLGTGGGYTF
TGTGCCAGCAGTTTAGGGACAGGGGGAGGCTACACCTTC
>NA|TRBJ2-5|TRBV5-4|NA
CASSLAQSRKETQYF
TGTGCCAGCAGCTTGGCCCAGTCGCGGAAAGAGACCCAGTACTTC
>NA|TRBJ2-1|TRBV7-2|NA
CASSLGQANEQFF
TGTGCCAGCAGCTTAGGGCAGGCCAATGAGCAGTTCTTC
>NA|TRBJ2-1|TRBV27|NA
CASSPYDSSYNEQFF
TGTGCCAGCAGTCCCTACGACAGCTCCTACAATGAGCAGTTCTTC
>NA|TRBJ1-1|TRBV19|NA
CASSITGRMNTEAFF
TGTGCCAGTAGTATAACAGGACGGATGAACACTGAAGCTTTCTTT
>NA|TRBJ2-5|TRBV15|TRBD1
CATSGTGGETQYF
TGTGCCACCAGCGGGACAGGGGGAGAGACCCAGTACTTC
>few|TRBJ1-5|TRBV28|NA
CASSQWDNRRQPQHF
TGTGCCAGCAGTCAATGGGACAATCGACGGCAGCCCCAGCATTTT
>NA|TRBJ1-2|TRBV7-3|TRBD1
CASSSPGQGNGYTF
TGTGCCAGCAGCTCGCCGGGACAGGGAAACGGCTACACCTTC
>once|TRBJ2-7|TRBV9|NA
CASSLSGQGSQQYF
TGTGCCAGCAGCCTTTCCGGGCAGGGGAGTCAGCAGTACTTC
>NA|TRBJ2-1|TRBV11-3|TRBD1
CASSLGQGGYNEQFF
TGTGCCAGCAGCTTGGGACAGGGGGGCTACAATGAGCAGTTCTTC
>NA|TRBJ2-1|TRBV18|NA
CASSPGATNNEQFF
TGTGCCAGCTCACCAGGGGCTACCAACAATGAGCAGTTCTTC
>NA|TRBJ1-2|TRBV13|TRBD1
CASSLVGTANGYTF
TGTGCCAGCAGCTTAGTAGGGACAGCTAATGGCTACACCTTC
>NA|TRBJ1-2|TRBV6-6|NA
CASRITESTDGYTF
TGTGCCAGCAGAATAACAGAGTCGACAGATGGCTACACCTTC
>NA|TRBJ2-7|TRBV7-9|NA
CASSLAPGGEQYF
TGTGCCAGCAGCTTAGCGCCCGGGGGAGAACAGTACTTC
>NA|TRBJ2-7|TRBV7-2|NA
CASSPRGGEIYEQYF
TGTGCCAGCAGCCCAAGAGGGGGTGAGATCTACGAGCAGTACTTC
>NA|TRBJ2-2|TRBV6-1|NA
CASSEEVGRPGELFF
TGTGCCAGCAGTGAAGAGGTGGGGCGCCCCGGGGAGCTGTTTTTT
>NA|TRBJ1-1|TRBV5-5|NA
CASSWGRTEAFF
TGTGCCAGCAGCTGGGGGCGGACAGAAGCTTTCTTT
>once|TRBJ2-7|TRBV6-6|TRBD1
CASSQDRGPYYEQYF
TGTGCCAGCAGCCAAGACAGGGGGCCTTACTACGAGCAGTACTTC
>NA|TRBJ2-7|TRBV27|TRBD1
CASRRAGTGTYEQYF
TGTGCCAGCAGACGTGCCGGGACAGGGACCTACGAGCAGTACTTC
>NA|TRBJ2-2|TRBV5-1|NA
CASRQFNTGELFF
TGCGCCAGCAGACAGTTTAACACCGGGGAGCTGTTTTTT
>NA|TRBJ2-1|TRBV25-1|TRBD2
CASSDPGGEVYNEQFF
TGTGCCAGCAGTGATCCCGGGGGGGAAGTTTACAATGAGCAGTTCTTC
>NA|TRBJ2-1|TRBV10-3|NA
CAISDGIPPNEQFF
TGTGCCATCAGTGACGGGATCCCCCCTAATGAGCAGTTCTTC
>NA|TRBJ2-7|TRBV7-9|NA
CASSSRTLSYEQYF
TGTGCCAGCAGCTCACGGACACTATCCTACGAGCAGTACTTC
>NA|TRBJ2-7|TRBV19|TRBD1
CASTYGTGAPYEQYF
TGTGCCAGTACCTACGGGACAGGGGCCCCCTACGAGCAGTACTTC
>NA|TRBJ2-7|TRBV7-9|TRBD1
CASSSPVDRRGEQYF
TGTGCCAGCAGCTCACCTGTGGACAGGCGAGGCGAGCAGTACTTC
>NA|TRBJ1-1|TRBV5-1|NA
CASSLWSPGPGGHTEAFF
TGCGCCAGCAGCTTGTGGTCCCCCGGGCCCGGAGGGCACACTGAAGCTTTCTTT
>NA|TRBJ1-2|TRBV30|TRBD1
CAWSRDRPYGYTF
TGTGCCTGGTCCAGGGACAGGCCCTATGGCTACACCTTC